The subject of this entry is one TCR beta chain. Its target is not known. This CDR3 is built from 13 residues. V shed 0 bases and J shed 8 bases, with 8 bases lying between them. Germline V gene lookup returns CDR1 LNHNV and CDR2 YYDKDF (reference sequence). The entry originates in a study of T cell responses to AZD1222 COVID-19 vaccine. The table came from immunoSEQ multiplex PCR; TCRdb's copy has only in-frame clones and leaves some out. The sample has roughly 58,000 clones; roughly 89% are singletons. Study results and caveats: Among vaccine-associated CD4 TCRs, coverage spanned spike, with dominance at 160-218 and 743-854. Donors in the cohort were predominantly white British and more often female, and clonal diversity was possibly underestimated.

This chain uses TRBV15 with TRBJ2-1; D unresolved. The sequencing used peripheral blood, collected 28 days after the second AZD1222 dose. The receptor was derived from an adult who received the AZD1222 COVID-19 vaccine. The CDR3 coding sequence is TGTGCCACCAGCAGAGATCTAAGCGATGAGCAGTTCTTC. Translation gives CATSRDLSDEQFF.